This section outlines one T cell receptor beta chain sequence together with its context. Its specificity is not known. The method was immunoSEQ multiplex PCR; TCRdb's version includes in-frame clones alone and lacks a portion of them. This table holds some 75,000 clones, approximately 90% found once. The sample belongs to a study of T cell responses to AZD1222 COVID-19 vaccine. Study-level findings and limits: Clonal diversity may have been underestimated in mostly white British donors. Samples come after the peak T cell response, not at day 14. Seropositivity was recorded at baseline in only a handful of AZD1222 recipients. With two AZD1222 doses given, Spike-specific TCR breadth and depth both rose.

The V end was cut by 2 bases, the J end by 1 base, with 6 bases between. Germline CDR1 reads GTSNPN; CDR2 reads SVGIG (reference sequence). CDR3 length: 13 residues. The chain is built from TRBV30 and TRBJ1-5; D is uncertain. The source was peripheral blood, collected on day 0 of AZD1222 vaccination. This receptor was identified in an adult in good health. CDR3 sequence (DNA): TGTGCCTGGAGTATAAAAAGCAATCAGCCCCAGCATTTT. This translates into CAWSIKSNQPQHF.